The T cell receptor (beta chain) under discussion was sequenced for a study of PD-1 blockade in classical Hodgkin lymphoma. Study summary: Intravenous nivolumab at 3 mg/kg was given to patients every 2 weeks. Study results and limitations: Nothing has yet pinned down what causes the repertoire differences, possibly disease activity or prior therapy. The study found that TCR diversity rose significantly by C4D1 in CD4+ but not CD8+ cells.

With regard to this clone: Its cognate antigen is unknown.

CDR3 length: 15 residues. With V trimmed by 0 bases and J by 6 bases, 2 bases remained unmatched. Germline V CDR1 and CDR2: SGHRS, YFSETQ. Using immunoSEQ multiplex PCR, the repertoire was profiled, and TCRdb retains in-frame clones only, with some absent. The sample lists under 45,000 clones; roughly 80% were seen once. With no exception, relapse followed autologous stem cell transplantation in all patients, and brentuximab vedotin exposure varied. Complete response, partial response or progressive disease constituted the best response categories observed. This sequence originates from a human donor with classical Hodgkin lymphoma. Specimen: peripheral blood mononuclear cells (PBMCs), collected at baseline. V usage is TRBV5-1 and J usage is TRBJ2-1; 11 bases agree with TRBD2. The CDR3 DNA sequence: TGCGCCAGCAGCTTGGTAACTAGCGGGAGCAATGAGCAGTTCTTC. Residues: CASSLVTSGSNEQFF.